This T cell receptor beta chain comes out of a study of blood T cell repertoires in COVID-19. Whole-study context: The United States, Italy and Spain supplied acute and convalescent COVID-19 samples. From T cells, B-cell-depleted T cells, or PBMCs came the material, which was cDNA or gDNA.

This CDR3 comprises 15 residues. The V segment lost 3 bases and the J segment 3 bases; nucleotides outside the gene matches: 4. Germline CDR1 reads LNHDA; CDR2 reads SQIVND (reference sequence). Source study methods: How many nucleated cells were present was estimated from reference gene primer amplification. Method: immunoSEQ multiplex PCR; TCRdb's copy keeps in-frame clones and lacks some. V and J calls plus clone size are reproduced from that table; the DNA served to infer D and trimming. The sample gives fewer than 450,000 clones, 88% of which show up once; roughly 2% is in the top ten. The cohort comprised adults aged roughly 18 to 100 years residing in about two dozen US areas.

The sequenced sample was PBMCs or T cells enriched from blood (not recorded which). The chain joins TRBV19 to TRBJ1-5, with 8 bases identical to TRBD1. The source is a woman aged 40 to 49 with acute COVID-19. CDR3 loop: CASSMGQEINQPQHF. CDR3 nucleotide sequence: TGTGCCAGTAGTATGGGACAGGAGATCAATCAGCCCCAGCATTTT.